The 4 T cell receptor beta chains below were found in one sample sequenced in a study of T cell repertoires in aging, cancer and after chemotherapy (dated by TCRdb to the late 2010s). Sequencing was carried out with an Illumina MiSeq. Rearranged TRB sequences spanning V, D and J segments were amplified by multiplex touch-down PCR using a mixed TRB-A/B primer pool. TCRdb ran its own pipeline on the public reads, namely fastp trimming at Q25 and MiXCR clone calling, and kept in-frame beta chains. CDR3 protein sequences are deduplicated, and each keeps its most common genes and DNA. The sample table lists about 8,200 distinct CDR3 sequences, around 33% of them with a count of one. Around 3.6% of the sample belongs to the ten largest clones. TCR beta rearrangements were amplified from genomic DNA isolated from peripheral blood, not from sorted cells or RNA. Sequenced sample: blood. The receptor set was obtained from a human donor in good health.

Only a few counts were recorded for this clonotype. The rearrangement links TRBV19 to TRBJ2-5; 7 bases agree with TRBD1. Unmatched junction bases numbered 6, after V lost 4 bases and J lost 4 bases. This CDR3 has 14 residues. From germline, CDR1 is LNHDA and CDR2 SQIVND (reference sequence). The CDR3, as DNA: TGTGCCAGTAGTAAGAGGGGGCTTGGAGAGACCCAGTACTTC. Amino acid sequence: CASSKRGLGETQYF. Full variable domain (missing parts from reference TRBV19 and TRBJ2-5): DGGITQSPKYLFRKEGQNVTLSCEQNLNHDAMYWYRQDPGQGLRLIYYSQIVNDFQKGDIAEGYSVSREKKESFPLTVTSAQKNPTAFYLCASSKRGLGETQYFGPGTRLLVL.

The chain has TRBV6-2 or TRBV6-3 and TRBJ2-7; D remains unclear. Trimming left V 6 bases short and J 4 bases short, with 10 bases between. CDR1 MNHEY and CDR2 SVGEGT come from the germline V gene. The CDR3 spans 12 residues. The CDR3 region is CASSLYGYEQYF. The CDR3 DNA reads as TGTGCCAGCAGCCTTTACGGGTACGAGCAGTACTTC.

The chain employs TRBV6-4 and TRBJ2-3; TRBD2 agrees at 9 bases. The CDR3 sequence is 15 residues long. V was pared by 3 bases and J by 0 bases, with 1 base of the junction left unmatched. CDR1 is MRHNA and CDR2 is SNTAGT in the germline V gene. In DNA, the CDR3 is TGTGCCAGCAGTGATAGCGGGGGTAGCACAGATACGCAGTATTTT. This sequence encodes CASSDSGGSTDTQYF.

V is TRBV6-2 or TRBV6-3 and J is TRBJ1-4; 9 bases line up with TRBD1. Losses at the gene ends were 4 bases for V and 8 bases for J; bases not matched to a gene: 5. CDR3 length equals 14 residues. The germline V gene has CDR1 MNHEY and CDR2 SVGEGT. The CDR3 DNA follows: TGTGCCAGCAGTTCCGACAGGGGGTACGAAAAACTGTTTTTT. It is translated as CASSSDRGYEKLFF.